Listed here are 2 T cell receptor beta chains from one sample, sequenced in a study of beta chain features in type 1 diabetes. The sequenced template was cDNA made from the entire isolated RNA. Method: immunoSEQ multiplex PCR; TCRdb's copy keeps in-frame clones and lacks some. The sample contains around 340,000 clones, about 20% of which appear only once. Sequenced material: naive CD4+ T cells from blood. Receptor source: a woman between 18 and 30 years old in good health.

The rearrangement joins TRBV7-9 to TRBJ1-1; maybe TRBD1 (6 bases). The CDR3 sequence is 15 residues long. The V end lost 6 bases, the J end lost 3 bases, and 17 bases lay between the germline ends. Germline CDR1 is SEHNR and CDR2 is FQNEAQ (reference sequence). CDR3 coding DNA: TGTGCCAGCAGTTCCAAAGGGGGTTGGGACACTGAAGCTTTCTTT. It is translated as CASSSKGGWDTEAFF.

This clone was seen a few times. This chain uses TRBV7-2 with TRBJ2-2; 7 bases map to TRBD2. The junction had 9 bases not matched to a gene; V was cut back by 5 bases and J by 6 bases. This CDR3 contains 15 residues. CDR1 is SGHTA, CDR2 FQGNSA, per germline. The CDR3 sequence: CASSLTSLSAGELFF. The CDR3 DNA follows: TGTGCCAGCAGCCTGACTAGCCTTAGTGCCGGGGAGCTGTTTTTT.